The rows below give T cell receptor beta chains drawn from one sample of a study of shared clonotypes between healthy human individuals. Clones were read by immunoSEQ multiplex PCR, and TCRdb kept only the in-frame ones, dropping some. The sample yields about 700,000 clones, over 65% seen once. The specimen was memory CD4+ T cells sorted from blood. Receptor source: a woman aged 25 to 39 in good health. Each CDR3 is given with its conserved first and last residue.

j_call: TRBJ2-1
v_call: TRBV2
cdr3_aa: CASSVGGSGYNEQFF

j_call: TRBJ2-3
v_call: TRBV18
cdr3_aa: CASSPRSGTRETDTQYF

j_call: TRBJ2-7
v_call: TRBV7-2
cdr3_aa: CASSLGPITYEQYF

j_call: TRBJ2-1
v_call: TRBV2
cdr3_aa: CASSELAGVGEQFF

j_call: TRBJ1-4
v_call: TRBV29-1
cdr3_aa: CSARRQGVGEKLFF

j_call: TRBJ1-5
v_call: TRBV6-5
cdr3_aa: CASSSITRAGQPQHF

j_call: TRBJ1-1
v_call: TRBV19
cdr3_aa: CASMLPGTNTEAFF

j_call: TRBJ2-3
v_call: TRBV5-1
cdr3_aa: CASTGTSGSGDTQYF

j_call: TRBJ2-2
v_call: TRBV5-4
cdr3_aa: CASSPARGAGTGELFF

j_call: TRBJ1-5
v_call: TRBV28
cdr3_aa: CASSPGQGIQPQHF

j_call: TRBJ1-1
v_call: TRBV7-2
cdr3_aa: CASTPGGGYTEAFF

j_call: TRBJ2-5
v_call: TRBV5-5
cdr3_aa: CASSLLGGETQYF

j_call: TRBJ2-3
v_call: TRBV11-3
cdr3_aa: CASSLGKSTDTQYF

j_call: TRBJ2-7
v_call: TRBV6-4
cdr3_aa: CASSPTGTSIHEQYF

j_call: TRBJ2-7
v_call: TRBV5-4
cdr3_aa: CASSLPRGQGAYEQYF

j_call: TRBJ2-2
v_call: TRBV4-1
cdr3_aa: CASSQVDLVSFGELFF

j_call: TRBJ1-5
v_call: TRBV6-1
cdr3_aa: CASSDTGGAGKLVSNQPQHF

j_call: TRBJ1-4
v_call: TRBV2
cdr3_aa: CGTRGLSEKLFF

j_call: TRBJ1-1
v_call: TRBV2
cdr3_aa: CASSDRTAVNTEAFF

j_call: TRBJ1-5
v_call: TRBV19
cdr3_aa: CASSMTGGGQPQHF

j_call: TRBJ1-5
v_call: TRBV4-1
cdr3_aa: CASRGQIDQPQHF

j_call: TRBJ2-2
v_call: TRBV27
cdr3_aa: CASSLVTSGSGELFF

j_call: TRBJ1-5
v_call: TRBV7-8
cdr3_aa: CASSLGQGQTQHF

j_call: TRBJ2-7
v_call: TRBV28
cdr3_aa: CASTLGGKKGEQYF

j_call: TRBJ2-7
v_call: TRBV28
cdr3_aa: CASRPTSGGKYEQYF

j_call: TRBJ2-2
v_call: TRBV4-1
cdr3_aa: CASSPSSFSSVFGTGELFF

j_call: TRBJ2-3
v_call: TRBV10-3
cdr3_aa: CAIKLARDTDTQYF

j_call: TRBJ1-5
v_call: TRBV2
cdr3_aa: CASSLRRNQDQPQHF

j_call: TRBJ1-2
v_call: TRBV6-5
cdr3_aa: CASSPEGTYGYTF